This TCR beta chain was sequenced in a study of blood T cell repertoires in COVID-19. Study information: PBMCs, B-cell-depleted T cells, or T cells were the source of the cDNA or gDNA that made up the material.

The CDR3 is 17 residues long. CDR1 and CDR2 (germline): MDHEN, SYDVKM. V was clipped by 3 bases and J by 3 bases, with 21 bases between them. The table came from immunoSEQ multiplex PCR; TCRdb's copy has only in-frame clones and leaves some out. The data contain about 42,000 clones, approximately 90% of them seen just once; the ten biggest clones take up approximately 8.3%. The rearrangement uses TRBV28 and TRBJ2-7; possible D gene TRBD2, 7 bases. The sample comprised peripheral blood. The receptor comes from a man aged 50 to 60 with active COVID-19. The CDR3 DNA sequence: TGTGCCAGCAGTTTGGGGAGGGGGGCCCACCCAGACTACGAGCAGTACTTC. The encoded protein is CASSLGRGAHPDYEQYF.